This T cell receptor (beta chain) was recorded in a study of blood T cell repertoires in COVID-19. Turning to the study itself: From the United States, Italy and Spain came samples of acute and convalescent COVID-19.

After removal of 6 bases from V and 6 bases from J, the junction contained 16 bases not matched to a gene. CDR1 and CDR2 (germline): LGHDT, YNNKEL (reference sequence). The CDR3 contains 17 residues. How the authors handled the data: Amplification from reference gene primers served as the basis for estimated nucleated cell counts. The protocol was immunoSEQ multiplex PCR, while the TCRdb copy is restricted to in-frame clones and leaves out a portion. V and J calls and clone size follow that table, whereas D and trimming were derived from the DNA. The sample includes approximately 140,000 clones, 85% to 90% of them seen just once.

This TCR was sampled from a man aged 50-60 years with active or convalescent COVID-19. The chain links TRBV3-1 (or the pseudogene TRBV3-2) to TRBJ2-1; 8 bases agree with TRBD1. Material: peripheral blood. CDR3 nucleotide sequence: TGTGCCAGCAGTCCTTACCCGGTGGGACAGGCCTCCAATGAGCAGTTCTTC. This translates into CASSPYPVGQASNEQFF.